This TCR beta chain was identified in a study of cytomegalovirus exposure and HLA in healthy donors. Findings and caveats of the study: Later work found most CMV-associated TCR beta chains apparently HLA-restricted. Later analysis showed TCR association rates varying by HLA locus, highest for DRB1 and lowest for HLA-C. Some V segments, TRBV6-2 and TRBV6-3 among them, were indistinguishable and were therefore excluded. What TCR beta sequences reportedly achieved was accurate prediction of HLA-A and HLA-B alleles in most subjects.

J was trimmed by 6 bases and V by 2 bases; bases with no gene match: 12. The CDR3 length is 16 residues. Per germline, CDR1 KGHSH and CDR2 LQKENI. In the PCR, 60 Vbeta and 13 Jbeta primers were used. Here immunoSEQ multiplex PCR was the method, and the copy in TCRdb shows in-frame clones only, minus some. The repertoire holds about 180,000 clones, with 70% to 80% as singletons. This clone appeared once. Its specificity is unknown. The sample comprised PBMCs. The chain joins TRBV18 to TRBJ2-7, with TRBD1 matching 8 bases. The clonotype comes from a man between 18 and 29 years old in good health and CMV-seronegative. The CDR3 reads CASSPGIGTGLGEQYF. For the CDR3, the DNA is TGTGCCAGCTCACCAGGAATAGGGACAGGCCTGGGCGAGCAGTACTTC.